The sequence of this T cell receptor beta chain was determined in a study of cytomegalovirus exposure and HLA in healthy donors. Study-wide findings and caveats: Some V segments, TRBV6-2 and TRBV6-3 among them, were indistinguishable and were therefore excluded.

In the PCR, 60 Vbeta and 13 Jbeta primers were used. TCRdb keeps only in-frame clones here, not all; method: immunoSEQ multiplex PCR. The table shows about 160,000 clones, with less than 80% occurring only once. The CDR3 has 13 residues. Trimming took off 0 bases at V and 1 base at J, with 4 bases between the two ends. Germline CDR1 and CDR2: SGHDT and YYEEEE. With regard to this clone: Its antigen remains unknown.

The sample taken for sequencing was PBMCs. The source is a man aged 35 to 55 in good health and CMV-seronegative. The rearrangement uses TRBV5-6 and TRBJ1-1; D is ambiguous. The CDR3 DNA reads TGTGCCAGCAGCTTGGGGCCGAACACTGAAGCTTTCTTT. This gives the protein CASSLGPNTEAFF.